Below, one T cell receptor beta chain is given with its context. Per the original methods: How many nucleated cells were present was estimated from reference gene primer amplification. The repertoire was sequenced with immunoSEQ multiplex PCR; TCRdb's copy has only in-frame clones and lacks some. That table is the source of V, J and clone size, and D and trimming were worked out from the DNA. The sample yields about 160,000 clones, approximately 95% seen once. There are 13 residues in the CDR3. The germline gives CDR1 LNHNV, CDR2 YYDKDF (reference sequence). V lost 3 bases to trimming and J lost 3 bases, with 8 bases between them. The sample comes from a study of blood T cell repertoires in COVID-19. As for the study in general: Spain, Italy and the United States supplied samples that represented acute and convalescent COVID-19. T cells, B-cell-depleted T cells, or PBMCs supplied cDNA or gDNA.

The chain couples TRBV15 to TRBJ1-2, with D tentatively TRBD1 (5 bases). The source of this sequence is a woman aged 45-65 years with acute or convalescent COVID-19. The specimen sequenced was peripheral blood. The CDR3 DNA reads as TGTGCCACCAGCAGTAAACAGGACTATGGCTACACCTTC. It translates to CATSSKQDYGYTF.